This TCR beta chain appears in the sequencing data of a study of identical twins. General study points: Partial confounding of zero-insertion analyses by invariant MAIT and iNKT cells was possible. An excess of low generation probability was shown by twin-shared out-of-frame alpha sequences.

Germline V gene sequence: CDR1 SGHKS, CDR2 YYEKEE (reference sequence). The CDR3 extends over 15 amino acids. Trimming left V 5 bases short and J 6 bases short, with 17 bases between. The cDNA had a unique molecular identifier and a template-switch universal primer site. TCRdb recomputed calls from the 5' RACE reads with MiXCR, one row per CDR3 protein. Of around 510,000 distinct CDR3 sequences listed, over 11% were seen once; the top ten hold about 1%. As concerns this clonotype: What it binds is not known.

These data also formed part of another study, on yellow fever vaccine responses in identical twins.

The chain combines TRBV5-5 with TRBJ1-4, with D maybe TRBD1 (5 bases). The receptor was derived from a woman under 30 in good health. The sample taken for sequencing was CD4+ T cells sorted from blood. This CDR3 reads CASSNGETVDEKLFF. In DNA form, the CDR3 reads TGTGCCAGCAGTAATGGGGAGACAGTGGATGAAAAACTGTTTTTT.